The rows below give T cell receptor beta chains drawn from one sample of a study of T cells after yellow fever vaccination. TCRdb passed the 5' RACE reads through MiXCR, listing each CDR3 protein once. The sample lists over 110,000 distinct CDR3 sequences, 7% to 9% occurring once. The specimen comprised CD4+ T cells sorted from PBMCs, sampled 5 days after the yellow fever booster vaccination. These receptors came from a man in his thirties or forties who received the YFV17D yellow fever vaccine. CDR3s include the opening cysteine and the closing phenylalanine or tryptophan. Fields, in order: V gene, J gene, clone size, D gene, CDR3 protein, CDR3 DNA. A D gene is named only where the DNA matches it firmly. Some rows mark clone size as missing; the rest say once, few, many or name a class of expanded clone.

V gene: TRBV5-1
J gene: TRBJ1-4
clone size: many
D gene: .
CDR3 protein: CASSLGHNEKLFF
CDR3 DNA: TGCGCCAGCAGCTTGGGACATAATGAAAAACTGTTTTTT

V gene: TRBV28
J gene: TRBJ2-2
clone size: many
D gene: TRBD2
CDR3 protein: CASSLWGASGKYGELFF
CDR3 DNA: TGTGCCAGCAGCCTATGGGGGGCTAGCGGGAAGTACGGGGAGCTGTTTTTT

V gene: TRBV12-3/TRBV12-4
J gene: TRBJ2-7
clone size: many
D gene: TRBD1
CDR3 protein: CASRLRDSHYEQYF
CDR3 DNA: TGTGCCAGCAGGCTCCGGGACAGCCACTACGAGCAGTACTTC

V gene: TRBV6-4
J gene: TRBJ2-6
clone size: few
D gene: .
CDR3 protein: CASSRDSSGANVLTF
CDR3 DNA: TGTGCCAGCAGTCGTGACAGCTCTGGGGCCAACGTCCTGACTTTC

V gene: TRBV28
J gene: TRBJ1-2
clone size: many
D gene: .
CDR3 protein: CASSLGGYGYTF
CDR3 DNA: TGTGCCAGCTCCCTCGGGGGCTATGGCTACACCTTC

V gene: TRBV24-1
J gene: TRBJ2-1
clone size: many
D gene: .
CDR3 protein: CATSGPGGNNNEQFF
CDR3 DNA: TGTGCCACCAGTGGTCCAGGGGGGAATAACAATGAGCAGTTCTTC

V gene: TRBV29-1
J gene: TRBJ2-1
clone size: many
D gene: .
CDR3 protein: CSVGRFGGGSYNEQFF
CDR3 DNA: TGCAGCGTGGGGCGTTTCGGGGGAGGTTCCTACAATGAGCAGTTCTTC

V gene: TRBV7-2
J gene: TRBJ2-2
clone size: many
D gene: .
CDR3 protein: CASSLYSPYIAGELFF
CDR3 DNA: TGTGCCAGCAGCTTATATTCTCCCTATATCGCCGGGGAGCTGTTTTTT

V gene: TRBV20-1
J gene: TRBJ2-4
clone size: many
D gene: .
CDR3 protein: CSAKDPLAKNIQYF
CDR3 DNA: TGCAGTGCAAAGGACCCTCTAGCCAAAAACATTCAGTACTTC

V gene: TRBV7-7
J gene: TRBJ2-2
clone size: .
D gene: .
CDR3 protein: CASSLATSTTGELFF
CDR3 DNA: TGTGCTAGCAGCTTAGCGACTAGTACTACCGGGGAGCTGTTTTTT

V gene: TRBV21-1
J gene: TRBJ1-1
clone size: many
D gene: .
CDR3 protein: CASSKEGNTEAFF
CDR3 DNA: TGTGCCAGCAGCAAAGAAGGGAACACTGAAGCTTTCTTT

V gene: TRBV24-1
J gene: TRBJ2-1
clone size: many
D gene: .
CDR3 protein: CATSDSFHGNEQFF
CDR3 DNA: TGTGCCACCAGTGATTCATTTCACGGGAATGAGCAGTTCTTC

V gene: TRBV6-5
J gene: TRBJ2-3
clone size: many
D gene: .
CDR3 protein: CASSYSGGTGTDTQYF
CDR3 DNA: TGTGCCAGCAGTTACTCTGGCGGGACTGGCACAGATACGCAGTATTTT

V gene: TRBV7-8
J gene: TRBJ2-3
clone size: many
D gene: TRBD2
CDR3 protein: CASTSSGRVNTQYF
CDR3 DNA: TGTGCCAGCACCTCCAGCGGGAGGGTAAATACGCAGTATTTT

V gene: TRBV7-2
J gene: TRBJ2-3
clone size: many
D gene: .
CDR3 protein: CASSLEPLTGPDTQYF
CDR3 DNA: TGTGCCAGCAGCTTAGAACCCCTCACAGGGCCAGATACGCAGTATTTT

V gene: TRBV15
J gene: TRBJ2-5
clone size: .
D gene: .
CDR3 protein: CATGRARGGYQETQYF
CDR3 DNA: TGTGCCACCGGACGGGCTAGAGGGGGGTACCAAGAGACCCAGTACTTC

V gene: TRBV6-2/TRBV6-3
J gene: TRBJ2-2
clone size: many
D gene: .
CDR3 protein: CASTRPGRVAGELFF
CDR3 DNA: TGTGCCAGCACTAGACCGGGACGAGTGGCCGGGGAGCTGTTTTTT

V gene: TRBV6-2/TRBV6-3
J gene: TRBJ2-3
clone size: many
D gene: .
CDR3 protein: CASSTTAVSVTQYF
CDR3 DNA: TGTGCCAGCAGCACCACCGCCGTTAGCGTAACGCAGTATTTT

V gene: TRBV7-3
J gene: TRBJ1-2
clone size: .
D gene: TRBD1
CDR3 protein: CASSSTGTGNYTF
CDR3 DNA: TGTGCCAGCAGCTCGACTGGGACAGGGAACTACACCTTC

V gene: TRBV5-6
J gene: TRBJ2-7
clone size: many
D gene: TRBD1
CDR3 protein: CASSARTGVSYEQYF
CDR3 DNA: TGTGCCAGCAGCGCCCGGACAGGGGTTTCCTACGAGCAGTACTTC

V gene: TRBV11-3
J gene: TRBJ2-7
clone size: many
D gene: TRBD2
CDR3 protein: CASSLDHGRMSEQYF
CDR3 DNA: TGTGCCAGCAGCTTAGACCACGGGAGGATGAGCGAGCAGTACTTC

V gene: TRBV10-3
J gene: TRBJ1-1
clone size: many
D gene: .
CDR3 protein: CAISAAGTMNTEAFF
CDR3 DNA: TGTGCCATCAGTGCGGCAGGGACCATGAACACTGAAGCTTTCTTT

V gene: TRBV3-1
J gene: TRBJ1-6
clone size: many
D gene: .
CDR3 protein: CASSQFQGNSPLHF
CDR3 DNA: TGTGCCAGCAGCCAGTTCCAGGGGAATTCACCCCTCCACTTT